This is a list of T cell receptor beta chains from one sample in a study of cytomegalovirus exposure and HLA in healthy donors. The assay was immunoSEQ multiplex PCR, and TCRdb's table has in-frame clones only and misses some. Of about 150,000 clones listed, over 75% are singletons. The source material was PBMCs. The source of these receptors is a woman aged 40 to 50 in good health and CMV-seropositive. Each CDR3 is given with its conserved first and last residue. A D gene is named only where the DNA matches it firmly. Expanded clones are given a class, and other clones once, few, many or no size at all.

v_call	j_call	clone_size	d_call	cdr3_nt	cdr3_aa
TRBV28	TRBJ2-3	once	TRBD2	TGTGCCAGCTGGCGGACTAGCCAACCGTCGGATACGCAGTATTTT	CASWRTSQPSDTQYF
TRBV5-4	TRBJ2-1	.	.	TGTGCCAGCAGCTCGGTGGTAACCTACAATGAGCAGTTCTTC	CASSSVVTYNEQFF
TRBV29-1	TRBJ1-1	.	TRBD1	TGCAGCGTAGTGACAGGGCCGAAGACTGAAGCTTTCTTT	CSVVTGPKTEAFF
TRBV5-1	TRBJ2-3	.	.	TGCGCCAGCAGCTTGGAAGTAACAGGACGAGACACAGGTACGCAGTATTTT	CASSLEVTGRDTGTQYF
TRBV6-1	TRBJ2-6	.	.	TGTGCCAGCAGTGAATCAGGGCTGGGTGCATTCTCTGGGGCCAACGTCCTGACTTTC	CASSESGLGAFSGANVLTF
TRBV28	TRBJ2-1	few	TRBD2	TGTGCCAGCAGGGGGACTAGCGGGACCAATGAGCAGTTCTTC	CASRGTSGTNEQFF
TRBV6-5	TRBJ2-3	.	.	TGTGCCAGCAGTCGATCCGGGGTTGGAACAGATACGCAGTATTTT	CASSRSGVGTDTQYF
TRBV5-1	TRBJ1-1	few	.	TGCGCCAGCAGCTTGGCCCACAGGAACACTGAAGCTTTCTTT	CASSLAHRNTEAFF
TRBV19	TRBJ1-2	.	.	TGTGCCAGTAATCGGGGGAGCGGAGGCTACACCTTC	CASNRGSGGYTF
TRBV15	TRBJ1-1	once	TRBD1	TGTGCCACCAGCAGAACGGGGTTTCGGACAGGGGCTTTCTTT	CATSRTGFRTGAFF
TRBV11-3	TRBJ2-7	.	TRBD2	TGTGCCAGCAGCTTAGGCCGGACTAGCGGGAAGTACGAGCAGTACTTC	CASSLGRTSGKYEQYF
TRBV19	TRBJ2-1	.	TRBD2	TGTGCCAGTAGTATCGTGGCGGGACTACTCTCCTACAATGAGCAGTTCTTC	CASSIVAGLLSYNEQFF
TRBV27	TRBJ2-2	.	TRBD2	TGTGCCAGCAGTCCGCGACTAGCGGGAATCACCGGGGAGCTGTTTTTT	CASSPRLAGITGELFF
TRBV5-1	TRBJ2-7	.	TRBD2	TGCGCCAGCAGCTTGGAGCTAGCGGGACACGAGCAGTACTTC	CASSLELAGHEQYF
TRBV4-1	TRBJ2-5	few	TRBD1	TGCGCCAGCAGCCATGGTCTGACAGGGGCGGGTGGACGAGAGACCCAGTACTTC	CASSHGLTGAGGRETQYF
TRBV7-2	TRBJ2-2	medium-sized	TRBD2	TGTGCCAGCAGCTTAGACGCGGGGAGGGCCAACACCGGGGAGCTGTTTTTT	CASSLDAGRANTGELFF
TRBV5-6	TRBJ1-5	once	TRBD1	TGTGCCAGCAGCTTCGGCAGGGGGCAGGGCAATCAGCCCCAGCATTTT	CASSFGRGQGNQPQHF
TRBV11-2	TRBJ2-1	.	TRBD2	TGTGCCAGCAGCCCTCGACTAGCGGCTAATGAGCAGTTCTTC	CASSPRLAANEQFF
TRBV2	TRBJ2-7	.	TRBD2	TGTGCCAGCAGTGAATCGTGGCAGCGGGGCTACGAGCAGTACTTC	CASSESWQRGYEQYF
TRBV6-1	TRBJ1-6	.	.	TGTGCCAGCAGTGAACTTCGTCAGGCAAATTCACCCCTCCACTTT	CASSELRQANSPLHF
TRBV28	TRBJ1-5	once	TRBD1	TGTGCCAGCAGTTTCCAACAGGGGGCCGGCAATCAGCCCCAGCATTTT	CASSFQQGAGNQPQHF
TRBV5-6	TRBJ1-5	.	.	TGTGCCAGCAGCTCCCATGGCGGCGGGGCCCCCAATCAGCCCCAGCATTTT	CASSSHGGGAPNQPQHF
TRBV18	TRBJ2-7	.	.	TGTGCCAGCTCACCAGAAACAGGGAGTCCCTACGAGCAGTACTTC	CASSPETGSPYEQYF
TRBV28	TRBJ1-4	.	.	TGTGCCAGCAGTTCCCAGTACACAACTAATGAAAAACTGTTTTTT	CASSSQYTTNEKLFF
TRBV2	TRBJ1-1	.	.	TGTGCCAGCAGTGATCCGGGGTCCCGCACTGAAGCTTTCTTT	CASSDPGSRTEAFF
TRBV18	TRBJ1-1	.	TRBD1	TGTGCCAGCTCACAAATGACAGGGGTGAATGAAGCTTTCTTT	CASSQMTGVNEAFF
TRBV4-1	TRBJ1-3	.	.	TGCGCCAGCAGCCAAGCGTTGTGGACAGTCACCTCTGGAAACACCATATATTTT	CASSQALWTVTSGNTIYF
TRBV7-6	TRBJ2-1	.	TRBD2	TGTGCCAGCAGCTCACGGGGGACTAGCGGAACTAATGAGCAGTTCTTC	CASSSRGTSGTNEQFF
TRBV11-2	TRBJ2-7	.	TRBD2	TGTGCCAGCAGCTTAGGGCGGGAGGAATCCTACGAGCAGTACTTC	CASSLGREESYEQYF
TRBV30	TRBJ2-3	once	TRBD2	TGTGCCTGGAGCGACCCGGCTAGCGGGCGCACAGATACGCAGTATTTT	CAWSDPASGRTDTQYF
TRBV6-5	TRBJ1-2	.	.	TGTGCCAGCAGTTATTCGCCGGCGGCCTATGGCTACACCTTC	CASSYSPAAYGYTF
TRBV5-5	TRBJ2-3	.	.	TGTGCCAGCAGCACTGGGCCAACAGATACGCAGTATTTT	CASSTGPTDTQYF
TRBV10-1	TRBJ1-1	.	TRBD1	TGCGCCAGCAGTGACTCGGGACAGGGTAGCACTGAAGCTTTCTTT	CASSDSGQGSTEAFF
TRBV6-1	TRBJ2-1	.	.	TGTGCCAGCAGTGAAGAACTCGGTCGCCGCACGACCGGGAAATACAATGAGCAGTTCTTC	CASSEELGRRTTGKYNEQFF
TRBV28	TRBJ1-2	.	.	TGTGCCAGCACTCATGAGGTTTCGAACTATGGCTACACCTTC	CASTHEVSNYGYTF
TRBV6-5	TRBJ2-1	.	.	TGTGCCAGCAGTTATCGGACTGCTGGGCGAGACAATGAGCAGTTCTTC	CASSYRTAGRDNEQFF
TRBV5-5	TRBJ2-1	.	TRBD1	TGTGCCAGCAGCCCCGAAACCGGGACAGGGGTCTACAATGAGCAGTTCTTC	CASSPETGTGVYNEQFF
TRBV6-9	TRBJ1-4	.	TRBD1	TGTGCCAGCAGTTATACTGCCCTACAGCCCTACAGGGGCAGTTGGAAACTGTTTTTT	CASSYTALQPYRGSWKLFF
TRBV6-1	TRBJ1-3	.	.	TGTGCCAGCAGTGAAGTGGGGGCGAGCTCTGGAAACACCATATATTTT	CASSEVGASSGNTIYF
TRBV19	TRBJ2-1	.	TRBD2	TGTGCCAGTAGTGGGGGGGCTAGCGGGAGGAACAATGAGCAGTTCTTC	CASSGGASGRNNEQFF
TRBV7-9	TRBJ2-3	.	TRBD2	TGTGCCAGCAGCTTAGCTCAGGCTAGCGGGAGGGCCGGTACGCAGTATTTT	CASSLAQASGRAGTQYF
TRBV30	TRBJ1-2	.	.	TGTGCCTGGAGCCCCGGTTTTAACTATGGCTACACCTTC	CAWSPGFNYGYTF
TRBV9	TRBJ1-1	.	TRBD1	TGTGCCAGCAGCGTAACGGGACAGGGGGGTGGGACTGAAGCTTTCTTT	CASSVTGQGGGTEAFF
TRBV6-5	TRBJ2-7	.	TRBD1	TGTGCCAGCAGCTTCCGGGACAGGGTCTCCTACGAGCAGTACTTC	CASSFRDRVSYEQYF
TRBV5-1	TRBJ2-1	few	TRBD2	TGCGCCAGCAGCTCTACGGGACTAGGTTACAATGAGCAGTTCTTC	CASSSTGLGYNEQFF
TRBV7-9	TRBJ1-5	few	.	TGTGCCAGCAGCTCGACTGAATATCAGCCCCAGCATTTT	CASSSTEYQPQHF
TRBV5-6	TRBJ1-2	.	TRBD1	TGTGCCAGCAGCTTCACCGGGACAGGAGCTAACTATGGCTACACCTTC	CASSFTGTGANYGYTF
TRBV25-1	TRBJ1-2	.	.	TGTGCCAGCAGTGGCCGCGGCGGCCGCTATGGCTACACCTTC	CASSGRGGRYGYTF
TRBV9	TRBJ2-2	.	.	TGTGCCAGCAGCGTACAGGTGAACTTGAACACCGGGGAGCTGTTTTTT	CASSVQVNLNTGELFF
TRBV9	TRBJ2-5	.	TRBD1	TGTGCCAGCAGCGCCACCGGGACAGAAGAGACCCAGTACTTC	CASSATGTEETQYF
TRBV2	TRBJ2-3	.	TRBD2	TGTGCCAGCAGTGGCCCTGGGACTAGTATTTCAGATACGCAGTATTTT	CASSGPGTSISDTQYF
TRBV28	TRBJ1-1	.	.	TGTGCCAGCAGTTTAAGCCTGAACACTGAAGCTTTCTTT	CASSLSLNTEAFF
TRBV29-1	TRBJ2-1	few	TRBD1	TGCAGCGCCCGACCTAGGGGGGACAGGAAGTACAATGAGCAGTTCTTC	CSARPRGDRKYNEQFF
TRBV7-7	TRBJ2-1	few	TRBD1	TGTGCTAGCAGCTTAAGGGCAGGGGGCAGGGACAATGAGCAGTTCTTC	CASSLRAGGRDNEQFF
TRBV28	TRBJ2-1	.	.	TGTGCCAGCAGTTTGCCGCCAGGGTCCTACAATGAGCAGTTCTTC	CASSLPPGSYNEQFF
TRBV30	TRBJ1-4	.	.	TGTGCCTCGCGCTGGGGCCTGGGGGAAAAACTGTTTTTT	CASRWGLGEKLFF
TRBV9	TRBJ2-3	.	TRBD2	TGTGCCAGCAGCGTAGGTCCTCGTCTAGCGGCCTTCACAGATACGCAGTATTTT	CASSVGPRLAAFTDTQYF
TRBV6-5	TRBJ2-7	once	.	TGTGCCAGCAGTTACCGCATCCCGACAGATTACTACGAGCAGTACTTC	CASSYRIPTDYYEQYF
TRBV27	TRBJ2-1	once	TRBD1	TGTGCCAGCAGTTCTGGGACAGGGGCTTACAATGAGCAGTTCTTC	CASSSGTGAYNEQFF
TRBV5-1	TRBJ2-7	.	TRBD1	TGCGCCAGCAGCTTGGCCCTTCGGGACAGCTCCTACGAGCAGTACTTC	CASSLALRDSSYEQYF